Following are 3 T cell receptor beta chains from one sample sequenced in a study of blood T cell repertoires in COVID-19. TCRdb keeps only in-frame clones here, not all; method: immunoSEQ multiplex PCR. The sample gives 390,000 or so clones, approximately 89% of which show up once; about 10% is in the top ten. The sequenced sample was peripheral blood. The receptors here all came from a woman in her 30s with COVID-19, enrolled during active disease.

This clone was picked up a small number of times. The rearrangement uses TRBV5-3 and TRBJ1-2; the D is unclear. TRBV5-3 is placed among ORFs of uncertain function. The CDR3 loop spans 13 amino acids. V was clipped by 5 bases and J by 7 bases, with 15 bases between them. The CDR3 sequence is CARRKRKIGGYTF. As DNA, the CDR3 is TGTGCCAGAAGGAAGAGAAAAATCGGTGGCTACACCTTC.

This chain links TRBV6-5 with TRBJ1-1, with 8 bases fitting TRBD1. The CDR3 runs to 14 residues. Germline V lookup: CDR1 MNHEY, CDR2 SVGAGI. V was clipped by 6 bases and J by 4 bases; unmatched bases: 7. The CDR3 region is CASSPVDRGTEAFF. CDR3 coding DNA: TGTGCCAGCAGCCCCGTTGACAGGGGCACTGAAGCTTTCTTT.

CDR3 residues: CASSQQGLAGYEQYF. The CDR3 nucleotides are TGTGCCAGCAGCCAACAGGGACTAGCGGGCTACGAGCAGTACTTC. The chain employs TRBV4-2 and TRBJ2-7; 12 nucleotides match TRBD2. V lost 2 bases to trimming and J lost 3 bases; unmatched junction nucleotides: 2. The germline gives CDR1 LGHNA, CDR2 YNFKEQ. The CDR3 spans 15 residues.